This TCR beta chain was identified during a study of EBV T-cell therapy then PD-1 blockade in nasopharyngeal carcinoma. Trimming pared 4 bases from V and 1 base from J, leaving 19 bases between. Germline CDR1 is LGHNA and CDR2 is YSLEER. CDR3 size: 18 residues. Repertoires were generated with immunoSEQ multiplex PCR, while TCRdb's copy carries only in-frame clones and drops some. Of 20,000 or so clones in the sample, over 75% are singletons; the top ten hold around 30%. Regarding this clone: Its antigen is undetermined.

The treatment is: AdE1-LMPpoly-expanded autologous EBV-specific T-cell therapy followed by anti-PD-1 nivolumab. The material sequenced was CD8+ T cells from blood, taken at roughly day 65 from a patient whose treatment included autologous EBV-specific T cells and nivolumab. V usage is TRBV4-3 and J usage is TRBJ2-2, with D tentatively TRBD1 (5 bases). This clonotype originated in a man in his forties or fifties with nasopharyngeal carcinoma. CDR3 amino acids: CASSRSIGVRMNTGELFF. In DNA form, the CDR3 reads TGCGCCAGCAGCCGCTCAATAGGGGTCAGGATGAACACCGGGGAGCTGTTTTTT.